The table lists the clone carrying this T cell receptor (beta chain) with many counts. What it binds is not known. V shed 3 bases and J shed 0 bases, with 9 bases lying between them. Germline values: CDR1 KGHDR, CDR2 SFDVKD. CDR3 size: 15 residues. These data belong to a study of CD8 T cells in ankylosing spondylitis. Quantitative 5'-RACE with molecular barcodes generated TCR beta libraries. TCRdb independently ran MiXCR on the 5' RACE reads; one entry per CDR3 protein. The sample lists some 120,000 distinct CDR3 sequences, around 7% occurring once. The study, taken as a whole, reports: Disease-linked clones reportedly concentrated significantly in matched ankylosing spondylitis synovial fluid. Characteristic of ankylosing spondylitis blood, it appeared, was a TCR beta motif comprising about eight highly homologous variants. Earlier literature documents some of the motif variants in reactive arthritis synovial fluid and blood.

The source is a male donor with ankylosing spondylitis or in good health (not recorded which). The rearrangement joins TRBV24-1 to TRBJ2-3; no firm D call. Sequencing was done on a sample of blood, either unsorted or a sorted T cell fraction (not recorded which). The CDR3 nucleotides are TGTGCCACCAGTGATATTGGCGGTAGCACAGATACGCAGTATTTT. Its protein is CATSDIGGSTDTQYF.